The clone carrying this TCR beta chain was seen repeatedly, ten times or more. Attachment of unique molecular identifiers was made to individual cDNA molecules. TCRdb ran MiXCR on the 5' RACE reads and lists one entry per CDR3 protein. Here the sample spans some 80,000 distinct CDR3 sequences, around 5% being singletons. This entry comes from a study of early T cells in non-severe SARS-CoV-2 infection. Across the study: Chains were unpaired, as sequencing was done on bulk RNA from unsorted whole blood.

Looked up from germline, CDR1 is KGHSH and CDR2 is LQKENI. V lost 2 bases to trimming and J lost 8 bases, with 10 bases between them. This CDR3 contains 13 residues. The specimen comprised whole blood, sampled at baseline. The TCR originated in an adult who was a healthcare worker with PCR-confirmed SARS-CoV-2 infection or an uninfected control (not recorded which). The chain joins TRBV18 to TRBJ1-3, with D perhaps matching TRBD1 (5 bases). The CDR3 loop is CASSPGAADTIYF. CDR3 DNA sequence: TGTGCCAGCTCACCAGGGGCGGCAGACACCATATATTTT.